The entry below describes one T cell receptor (beta chain). A much larger clone differs from this one at a single base, so this may be a read error. The authors built TCR beta libraries using iRepertoire HTBI primers and Arm-PCR of CDR3 regions. Each CDR3 protein gets one entry after TCRdb re-called the multiplex PCR reads with MiXCR. The sample has roughly 470,000 distinct CDR3 sequences; under 25% are singletons. The data originate from a study of regulatory T cells in long-lasting Graves disease. As to time point: persistent/refractory GD, antithyroid drugs over 5 years with positive TRAb. Construction of the TCR library relied on RNA isolated from PBMCs. This specimen consisted of peripheral blood mononuclear cells (PBMCs), obtained when the disease was refractory, from a patient treated with antithyroid drugs. The sequence was collected from a female donor with Graves disease.

The CDR3 DNA sequence: TGTGCCAGCAGAAGTGGACAGGGAGGAAGCAATCAGCCCCAGCATTTT. It specifies CASRSGQGGSNQPQHF. The gene calls are TRBV11-2 and TRBJ1-5; the match to TRBD1 covers 8 bases. Looked up from germline, CDR1 is SGHAT and CDR2 is FQNNGV. Trimming took 6 bases from V and 1 from J; bases not matched to a gene: 8. This CDR3 is built from 16 residues.